The source of this TCR beta chain is a study of T cells in Graves' hyperthyroidism and ophthalmopathy. Study-wide findings and caveats: The model identified upcoming ophthalmopathy a median approximately 6.5 months ahead of onset. Patients with ophthalmopathy were separated from those with stable hyperthyroidism by a 13 V-J model. Most thyroid clonotypes that were expanded above 0.001 also turned up in blood.

RNA transcripts provided the source from which TCR beta CDR3 regions were amplified. The HTBI primer set served for first-round RT-PCR of the TCR CDR3. One entry per CDR3 protein, called by TCRdb with MiXCR from the multiplex PCR reads. The sample records approximately 590,000 distinct CDR3 sequences, just over 45% being singletons. As concerns this clonotype: Antigen unknown.

Material: peripheral blood or thyroid tissue (not recorded which). The receptor was derived from a woman aged 18-29 years with Graves' hyperthyroidism.

The CDR3: CSVAWGSYGYTF. The DNA for the CDR3 is TGCAGCGTTGCATGGGGGAGCTATGGCTACACCTTC. The genes are TRBV29-1 and TRBJ1-2; D perhaps matches TRBD1 (5 bases). Deletions cut 4 bases from V and 4 bases from J, with 10 bases between. The CDR3 is 12 residues long. Germline-derived CDR1 and CDR2 are SQVTM and ANQGSEA.